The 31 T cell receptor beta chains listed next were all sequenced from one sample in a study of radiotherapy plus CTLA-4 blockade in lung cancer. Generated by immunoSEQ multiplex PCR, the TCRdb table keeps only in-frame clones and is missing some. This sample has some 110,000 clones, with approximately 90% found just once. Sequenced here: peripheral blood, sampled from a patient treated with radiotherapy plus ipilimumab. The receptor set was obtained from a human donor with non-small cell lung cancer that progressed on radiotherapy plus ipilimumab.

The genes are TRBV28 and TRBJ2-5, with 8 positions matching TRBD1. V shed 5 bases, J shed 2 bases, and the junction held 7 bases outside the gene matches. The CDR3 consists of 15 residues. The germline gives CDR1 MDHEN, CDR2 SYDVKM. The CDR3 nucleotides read TGTGCCAGCAGTCACCCTGGGACAGGTCAAGAGACCCAGTACTTC. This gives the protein CASSHPGTGQETQYF.

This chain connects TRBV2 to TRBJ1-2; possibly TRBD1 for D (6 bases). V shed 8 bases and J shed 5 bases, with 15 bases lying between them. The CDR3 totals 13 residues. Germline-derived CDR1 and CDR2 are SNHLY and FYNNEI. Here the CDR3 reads CASRGGQDYGYTF. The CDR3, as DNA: TGTGCCAGCCGGGGGGGGCAGGATTATGGCTACACCTTC.

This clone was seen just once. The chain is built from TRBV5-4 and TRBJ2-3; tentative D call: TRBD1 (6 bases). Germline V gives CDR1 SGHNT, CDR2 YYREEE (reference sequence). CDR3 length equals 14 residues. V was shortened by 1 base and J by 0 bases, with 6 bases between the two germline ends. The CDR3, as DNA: TGTGCCAGCAGCTTGAGGGGGAGCACAGATACGCAGTATTTT. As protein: CASSLRGSTDTQYF.

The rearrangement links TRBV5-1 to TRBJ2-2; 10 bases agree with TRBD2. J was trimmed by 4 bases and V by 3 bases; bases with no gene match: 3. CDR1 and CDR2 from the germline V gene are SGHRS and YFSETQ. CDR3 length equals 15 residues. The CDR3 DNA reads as TGCGCCAGCAGCTATCTAGCGGGAGTCACCGGGGAGCTGTTTTTT. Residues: CASSYLAGVTGELFF.

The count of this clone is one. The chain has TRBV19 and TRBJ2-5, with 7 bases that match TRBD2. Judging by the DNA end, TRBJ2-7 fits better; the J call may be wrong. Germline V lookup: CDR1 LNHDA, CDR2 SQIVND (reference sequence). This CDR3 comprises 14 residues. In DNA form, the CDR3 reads TGTGCCAGTAGTACCCTAGCGGATAGCTACGAGCAGTACTTC. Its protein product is CASSTLADSYEQYF.

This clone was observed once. CDR3 coding DNA: TGCAGCGTTGGAGCGTACAGGGACTACGAGCAGTACTTC. Its translation is CSVGAYRDYEQYF. The chain employs TRBV29-1 and TRBJ2-7; tentative D call: TRBD1 (6 bases). The CDR3 totals 13 residues. Germline-derived CDR1 and CDR2 are SQVTM and ANQGSEA. V dropped 4 bases and J dropped 3 bases, with 13 bases sitting between them.

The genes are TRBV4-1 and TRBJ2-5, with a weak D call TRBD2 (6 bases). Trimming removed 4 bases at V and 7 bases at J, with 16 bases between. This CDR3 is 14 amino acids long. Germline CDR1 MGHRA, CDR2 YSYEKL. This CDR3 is CASSRAGLPRTQYF. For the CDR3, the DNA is TGCGCCAGCAGCCGGGCGGGACTCCCCAGGACCCAGTACTTC.

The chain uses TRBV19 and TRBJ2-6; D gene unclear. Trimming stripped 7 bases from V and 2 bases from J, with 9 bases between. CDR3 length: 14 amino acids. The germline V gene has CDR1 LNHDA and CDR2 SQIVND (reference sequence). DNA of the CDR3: TGTGCCAGTATTGACCCCCCTGGGGCCAACGTCCTGACTTTC. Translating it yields CASIDPPGANVLTF.

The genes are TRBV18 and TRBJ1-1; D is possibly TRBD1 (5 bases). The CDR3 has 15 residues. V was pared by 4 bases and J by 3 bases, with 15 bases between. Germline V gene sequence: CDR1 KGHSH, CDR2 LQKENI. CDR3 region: CASSRQGISDTEAFF. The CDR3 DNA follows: TGTGCCAGCTCACGTCAGGGTATCTCGGACACTGAAGCTTTCTTT.

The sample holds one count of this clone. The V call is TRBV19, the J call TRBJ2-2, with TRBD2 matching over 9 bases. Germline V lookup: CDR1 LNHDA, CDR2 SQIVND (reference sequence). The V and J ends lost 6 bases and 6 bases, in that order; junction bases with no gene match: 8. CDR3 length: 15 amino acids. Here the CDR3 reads CASSLGLAGAGELFF. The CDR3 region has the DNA TGTGCCAGTAGCCTGGGACTAGCTGGGGCCGGGGAGCTGTTTTTT.

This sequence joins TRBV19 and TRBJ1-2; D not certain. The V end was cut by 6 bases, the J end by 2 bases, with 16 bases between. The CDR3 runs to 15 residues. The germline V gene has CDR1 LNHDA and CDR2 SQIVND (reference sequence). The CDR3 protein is CASRQTAAINYGYTF. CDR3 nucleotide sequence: TGTGCCAGTAGGCAGACCGCAGCCATAAACTATGGCTACACCTTC.

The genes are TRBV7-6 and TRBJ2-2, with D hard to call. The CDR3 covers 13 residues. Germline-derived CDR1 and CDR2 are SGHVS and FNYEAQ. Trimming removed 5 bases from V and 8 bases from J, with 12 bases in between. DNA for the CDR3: TGTGCCAGCAGCCCAGGTGGTCCAGGGGAGCTGTTTTTT. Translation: CASSPGGPGELFF.

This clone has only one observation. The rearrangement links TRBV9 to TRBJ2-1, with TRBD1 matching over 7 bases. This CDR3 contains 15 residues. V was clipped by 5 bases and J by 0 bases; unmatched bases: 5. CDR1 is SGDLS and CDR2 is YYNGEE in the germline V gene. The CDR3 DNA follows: TGTGCCAGCAGTCAGGGACAGTCCTCCTACAATGAGCAGTTCTTC. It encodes CASSQGQSSYNEQFF.

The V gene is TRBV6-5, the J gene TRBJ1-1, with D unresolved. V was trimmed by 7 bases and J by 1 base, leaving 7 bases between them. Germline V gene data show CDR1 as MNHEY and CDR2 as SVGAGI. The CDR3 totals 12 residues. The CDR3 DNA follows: TGTGCCAGCAATAGGCCGAACACTGAAGCTTTCTTT. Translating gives CASNRPNTEAFF.

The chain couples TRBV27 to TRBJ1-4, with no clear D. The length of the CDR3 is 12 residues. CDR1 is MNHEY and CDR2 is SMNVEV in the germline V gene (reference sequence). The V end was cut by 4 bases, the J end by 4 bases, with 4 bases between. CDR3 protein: CASSSRNEKLFF. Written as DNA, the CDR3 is TGTGCCAGCAGTTCCCGTAATGAAAAACTGTTTTTT. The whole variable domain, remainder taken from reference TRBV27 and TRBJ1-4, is EAQVTQNPRYLITVTGKKLTVTCSQNMNHEYMSWYRQDPGLGLRQIYYSMNVEVTDKGDVPEGYKVSRKEKRNFPLILESPSPNQTSLYFCASSSRNEKLFFGSGTQLSVL.

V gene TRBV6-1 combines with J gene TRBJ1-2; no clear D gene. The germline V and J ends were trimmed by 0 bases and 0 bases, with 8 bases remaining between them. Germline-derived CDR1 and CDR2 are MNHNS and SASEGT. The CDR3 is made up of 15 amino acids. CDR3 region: CASSEAGGANYGYTF. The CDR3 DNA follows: TGTGCCAGCAGTGAAGCAGGCGGGGCTAACTATGGCTACACCTTC.

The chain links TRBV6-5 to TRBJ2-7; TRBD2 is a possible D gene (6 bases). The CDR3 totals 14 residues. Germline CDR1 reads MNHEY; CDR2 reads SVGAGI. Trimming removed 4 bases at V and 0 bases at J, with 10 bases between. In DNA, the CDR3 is TGTGCCAGCAGTTCCGTCGGGGGCTCCTACGAGCAGTACTTC. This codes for CASSSVGGSYEQYF.

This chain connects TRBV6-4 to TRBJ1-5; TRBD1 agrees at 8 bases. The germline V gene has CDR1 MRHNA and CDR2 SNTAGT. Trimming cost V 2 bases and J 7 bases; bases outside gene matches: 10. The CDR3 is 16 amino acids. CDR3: CASSDPPTGVGQPQHF. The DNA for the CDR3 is TGTGCCAGCAGTGACCCCCCGACAGGGGTCGGGCAGCCCCAGCATTTT.

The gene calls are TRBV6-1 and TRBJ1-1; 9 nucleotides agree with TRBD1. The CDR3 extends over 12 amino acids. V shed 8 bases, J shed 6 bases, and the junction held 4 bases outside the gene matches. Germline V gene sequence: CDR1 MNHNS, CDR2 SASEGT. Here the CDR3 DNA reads TGTGCCAGCGGGACAGGGCTGGCTGAAGCTTTCTTT. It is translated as CASGTGLAEAFF.

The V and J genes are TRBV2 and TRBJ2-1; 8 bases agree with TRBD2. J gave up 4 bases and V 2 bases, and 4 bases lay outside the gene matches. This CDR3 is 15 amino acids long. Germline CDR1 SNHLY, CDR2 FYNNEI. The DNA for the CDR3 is TGTGCCAGCAGTGAAACTAGCGGACCATACAATGAGCAGTTCTTC. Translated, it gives CASSETSGPYNEQFF. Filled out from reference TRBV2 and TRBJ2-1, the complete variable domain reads EPEVTQTPSHQVTQMGQEVILRCVPISNHLYFYWYRQILGQKVEFLVSFYNNEISEKSEIFDDQFSVERPDGSNFTLKIRSTKLEDSAMYFCASSETSGPYNEQFFGPGTRLTVL.

CDR3 amino acids: CASSSKQGTGNTIYF. The CDR3 nucleotides read TGTGCCAGTAGTAGCAAACAGGGAACTGGAAACACCATATATTTT. V usage is TRBV19 and J usage is TRBJ1-3; D is possibly TRBD1 (6 bases). The V end lost 4 bases, the J end lost 2 bases, and 12 bases lay between the germline ends. CDR3 length: 15 amino acids. Germline CDR1 reads LNHDA; CDR2 reads SQIVND (reference sequence). Full variable domain (remainder filled in from reference TRBV19 and TRBJ1-3): DGGITQSPKYLFRKEGQNVTLSCEQNLNHDAMYWYRQDPGQGLRLIYYSQIVNDFQKGDIAEGYSVSREKKESFPLTVTSAQKNPTAFYLCASSSKQGTGNTIYFGEGSWLTVV.

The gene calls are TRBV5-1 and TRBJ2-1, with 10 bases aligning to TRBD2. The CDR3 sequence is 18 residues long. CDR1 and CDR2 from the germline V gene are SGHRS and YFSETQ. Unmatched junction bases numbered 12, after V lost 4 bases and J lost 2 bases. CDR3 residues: CASSPAAGGKPPYNEQFF. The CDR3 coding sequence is TGCGCCAGCAGCCCCGCAGCGGGAGGGAAACCCCCCTACAATGAGCAGTTCTTC.

Written as DNA, the CDR3 is TGTGCCAGTAGTATTACAGGGAACTATGGCTACACCTTC. Protein: CASSITGNYGYTF. This sequence joins TRBV19 and TRBJ1-2; tentatively, D is TRBD1 (6 bases). The CDR3 has 13 residues. Looked up from germline, CDR1 is LNHDA and CDR2 is SQIVND (reference sequence). The ends were cut back, 3 bases at V and 2 bases at J, with 7 bases in the middle.

The CDR3 bases are TGTAGCTCGGGTAGCTCCTACAATGAGCAGTTCTTC. Translation: CSSGSSYNEQFF. The gene calls are TRBV19 and TRBJ2-1; D call uncertain. This CDR3 spans 12 amino acids. Germline CDR1 is LNHDA and CDR2 is SQIVND (reference sequence).

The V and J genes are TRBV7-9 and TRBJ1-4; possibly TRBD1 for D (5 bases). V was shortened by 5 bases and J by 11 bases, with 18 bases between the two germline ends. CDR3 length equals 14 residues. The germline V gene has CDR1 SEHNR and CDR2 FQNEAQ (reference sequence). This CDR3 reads CASSPDVSRGKLFF. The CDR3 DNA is TGTGCCAGCAGCCCTGACGTCTCCCGGGGGAAACTGTTTTTT.

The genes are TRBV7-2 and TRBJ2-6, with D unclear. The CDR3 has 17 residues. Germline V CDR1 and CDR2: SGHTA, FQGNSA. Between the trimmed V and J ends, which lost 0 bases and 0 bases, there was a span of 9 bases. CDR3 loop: CASSLAPQNSGANVLTF. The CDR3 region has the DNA TGTGCCAGCAGCTTAGCGCCACAGAACTCTGGGGCCAACGTCCTGACTTTC.

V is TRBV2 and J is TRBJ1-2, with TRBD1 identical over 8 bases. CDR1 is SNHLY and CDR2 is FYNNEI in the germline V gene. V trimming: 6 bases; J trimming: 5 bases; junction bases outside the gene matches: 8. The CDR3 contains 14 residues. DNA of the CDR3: TGTGCCAGCAGATTTACAGGGGGATCGTATGGCTACACCTTC. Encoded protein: CASRFTGGSYGYTF.

CDR3: CASKSSGSGETQYF. CDR3 bases: TGTGCCAGCAAGTCCAGCGGGAGCGGGGAGACCCAGTACTTC. The chain joins TRBV2 to TRBJ2-5; TRBD2 matches 8 bases. V trimming: 7 bases; J trimming: 5 bases; junction bases outside the gene matches: 9. The germline V gene has CDR1 SNHLY and CDR2 FYNNEI. CDR3 length equals 14 residues.

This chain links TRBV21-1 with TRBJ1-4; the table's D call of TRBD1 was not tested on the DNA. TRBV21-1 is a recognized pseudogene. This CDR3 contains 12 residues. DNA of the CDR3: TGTGCCAGCAGCAGGGCAGAACTGAAACTGTTTTTT. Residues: CASSRAELKLFF.

The CDR3 loop reads CASSLRGASYNEQFF. DNA of the CDR3: TGTGCCAGCAGCCTGAGAGGGGCCTCCTACAATGAGCAGTTCTTC. The chain carries TRBV6-6 and TRBJ2-1, with D possibly called TRBD1 or TRBD2 (5 bases each). Per the germline V gene, CDR1 is MNHNY and CDR2 is SVGAGI (reference sequence). The V end lost 6 bases, the J end lost 0 bases, and 12 bases lay between the germline ends. The CDR3 covers 15 residues.

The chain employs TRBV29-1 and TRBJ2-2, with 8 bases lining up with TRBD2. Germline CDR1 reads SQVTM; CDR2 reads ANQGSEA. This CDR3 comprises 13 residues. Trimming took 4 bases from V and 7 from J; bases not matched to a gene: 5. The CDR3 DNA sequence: TGCAGCGTTGGTAGCGGGACGGGCGGGGAGCTGTTTTTT. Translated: CSVGSGTGGELFF.